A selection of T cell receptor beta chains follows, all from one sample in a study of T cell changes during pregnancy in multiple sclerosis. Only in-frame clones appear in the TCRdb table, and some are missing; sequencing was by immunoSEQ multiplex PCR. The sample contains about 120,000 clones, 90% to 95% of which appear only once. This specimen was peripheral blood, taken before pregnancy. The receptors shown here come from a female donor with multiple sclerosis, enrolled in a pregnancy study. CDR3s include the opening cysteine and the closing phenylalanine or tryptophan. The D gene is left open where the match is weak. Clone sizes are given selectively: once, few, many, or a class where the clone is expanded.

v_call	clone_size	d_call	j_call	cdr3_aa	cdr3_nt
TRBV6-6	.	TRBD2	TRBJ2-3	CASRRLAGGITDTQYF	TGTGCCAGCAGAAGACTAGCGGGGGGGATCACAGATACGCAGTATTTT
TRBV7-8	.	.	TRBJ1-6	CASSLMDSSYNSPLHF	TGTGCCAGCAGCTTAATGGACAGCTCCTATAATTCACCCCTCCACTTT
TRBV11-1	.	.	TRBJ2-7	CASSPGLARGEQYF	TGTGCCAGCAGCCCGGGACTCGCCCGGGGGGAGCAGTACTTC
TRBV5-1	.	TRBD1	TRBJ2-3	CASSSVGDREDTQYF	TGCGCCAGCAGCTCCGTGGGGGACAGGGAAGATACGCAGTATTTT
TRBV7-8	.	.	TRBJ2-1	CASSLIPESSYNEQFF	TGTGCCAGCAGCTTAATCCCGGAGAGCTCCTACAATGAGCAGTTCTTC
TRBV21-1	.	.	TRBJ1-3	CASAANGKSSGNTIYF	TGTGCCAGCGCGGCGAATGGAAAGAGCTCTGGAAACACCATATATTTT
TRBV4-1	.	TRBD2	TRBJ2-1	CASSRVAGPNNEQFF	TGCGCCAGCAGCCGAGTAGCGGGACCCAACAATGAGCAGTTCTTC
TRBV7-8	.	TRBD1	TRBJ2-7	CASSGPGQGVGEQYF	TGTGCCAGCAGCGGACCGGGACAGGGGGTCGGTGAGCAGTACTTC
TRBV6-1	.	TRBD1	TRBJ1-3	CASSRTGGSGNTIYF	TGTGCCAGCAGCAGGACAGGCGGCTCTGGAAACACCATATATTTT
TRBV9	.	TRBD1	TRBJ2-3	CASSVDGQGAIDTQYF	TGTGCCAGCAGCGTAGATGGTCAGGGGGCAATAGATACGCAGTATTTT
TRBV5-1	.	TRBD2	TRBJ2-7	CASSLVRTSGGEQYF	TGCGCCAGCAGCTTGGTGAGGACTAGCGGGGGCGAGCAGTACTTC
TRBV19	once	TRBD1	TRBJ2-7	CASSVTQGARVYEQYF	TGTGCCAGTAGTGTAACTCAGGGGGCGCGGGTCTACGAGCAGTACTTC
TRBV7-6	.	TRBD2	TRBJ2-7	CASSPWTSGSSNEQYF	TGTGCCAGCAGCCCTTGGACTAGCGGGAGCTCTAACGAGCAGTACTTC
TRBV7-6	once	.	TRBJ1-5	CASSLGAGNSNQPQHF	TGTGCCAGCAGCTTAGGGGCAGGCAATAGCAATCAGCCCCAGCATTTT
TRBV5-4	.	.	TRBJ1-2	CASSLAGRANYGYTF	TGTGCCAGCAGCTTGGCGGGGAGAGCTAACTATGGCTACACCTTC
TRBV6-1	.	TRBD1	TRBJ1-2	CASRGGQVAPYGYTF	TGTGCCAGCAGGGGCGGACAGGTGGCCCCCTATGGCTACACCTTC
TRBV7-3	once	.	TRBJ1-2	CASSLTSEVAFGYTF	TGTGCCAGCAGCTTAACGTCCGAGGTAGCGTTTGGCTACACCTTC
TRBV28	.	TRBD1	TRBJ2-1	CASRPSGQGYNEQFF	TGTGCCAGCAGACCCTCGGGACAGGGGTACAATGAGCAGTTCTTC
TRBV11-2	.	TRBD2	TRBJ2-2	CASSRGLGPGELFF	TGTGCCAGCAGCCGAGGACTAGGACCCGGGGAGCTGTTTTTT
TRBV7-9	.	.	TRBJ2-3	CASSRPRGSYSSSTDTQYF	TGTGCCAGCAGCCGCCCCCGGGGTTCGTACAGCTCTAGCACAGATACGCAGTATTTT
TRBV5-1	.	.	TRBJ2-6	CASSQGTSGANVLTF	TGCGCCAGCAGCCAGGGTACCTCTGGGGCCAACGTCCTGACTTTC
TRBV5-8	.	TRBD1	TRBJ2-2	CASSLGQGPNTGELFF	TGTGCCAGCAGCTTGGGACAGGGACCGAACACCGGGGAGCTGTTTTTT
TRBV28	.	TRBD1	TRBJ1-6	CASSFRDRVTSPLHF	TGTGCCAGCAGTTTTCGGGACAGGGTTACCTCACCCCTCCACTTT
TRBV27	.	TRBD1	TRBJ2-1	CASSFLPTGGPYNEQFF	TGTGCCAGCAGTTTCCTCCCGACAGGGGGCCCCTACAATGAGCAGTTCTTC
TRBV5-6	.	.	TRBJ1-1	CASSLASGYTEAFF	TGTGCCAGCAGCTTGGCGAGCGGATACACTGAAGCTTTCTTT
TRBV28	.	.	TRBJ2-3	CASSLVRHLRYTQYF	TGTGCCAGCAGTTTGGTCAGGCACCTCAGATATACGCAGTATTTT
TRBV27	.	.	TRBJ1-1	CASSLLENTEAFF	TGTGCCAGCAGTTTACTAGAGAACACTGAAGCTTTCTTT
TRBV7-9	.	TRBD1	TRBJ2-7	CASKRTDRAPFYEQYF	TGTGCCAGCAAGAGAACCGACAGGGCCCCATTCTACGAGCAGTACTTC
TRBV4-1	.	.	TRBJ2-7	CASSQTFSGGGEQYF	TGCGCCAGCAGCCAAACCTTTTCGGGGGGCGGCGAGCAGTACTTC
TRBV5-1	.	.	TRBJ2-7	CASSLAGSFSYEQYF	TGCGCCAGCAGCTTGGCCGGGAGTTTCTCCTACGAGCAGTACTTC
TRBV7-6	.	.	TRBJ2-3	CASSLAGTGADTQYF	TGTGCCAGCAGCTTAGCGGGGACGGGAGCAGATACGCAGTATTTT
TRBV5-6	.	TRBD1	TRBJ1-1	CASSKSPGTETNTEASF	TGTGCCAGCAGCAAGAGTCCCGGGACAGAGACGAACACTGAAGCTTCCTTT
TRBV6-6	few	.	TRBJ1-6	CASSQREENSPLHF	TGTGCCAGCAGCCAGAGAGAGGAGAATTCACCCCTCCACTTT
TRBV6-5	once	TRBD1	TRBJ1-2	CASGQVEGGYTF	TGTGCCAGTGGACAGGTAGAGGGAGGCTACACCTTC
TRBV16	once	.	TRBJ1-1	CASSDHTGLEAFF	TGTGCCAGCAGCGATCACACTGGGCTTGAAGCTTTCTTT
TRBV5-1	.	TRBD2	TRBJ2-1	CASSFRTSGGAVAYNEQFF	TGCGCCAGCAGCTTTAGGACTAGCGGGGGGGCGGTCGCCTACAATGAGCAGTTCTTC
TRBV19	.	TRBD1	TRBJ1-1	CASSETGGTEAFF	TGTGCCAGTAGTGAAACAGGGGGCACTGAAGCTTTCTTT
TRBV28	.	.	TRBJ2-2	CASEASTPNTGELFF	TGTGCCAGCGAGGCCTCGACTCCGAACACCGGGGAGCTGTTTTTT
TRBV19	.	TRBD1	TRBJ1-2	CASSKRQGDGYTF	TGTGCCAGTAGTAAACGACAGGGGGATGGCTACACCTTC
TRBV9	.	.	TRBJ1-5	CASSARGGGQPQHF	TGTGCCAGCAGCGCGCGGGGAGGGGGTCAGCCCCAGCATTTT
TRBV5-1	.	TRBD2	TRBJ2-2	CASSMTSGGTGELFF	TGCGCCAGCAGCATGACTAGCGGTGGGACCGGGGAGCTGTTTTTT
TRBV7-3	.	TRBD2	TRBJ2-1	CASSLSRLAEQFF	TGTGCCAGCAGCTTATCTCGACTAGCGGAGCAGTTCTTC
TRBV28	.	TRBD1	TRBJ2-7	CASSLSGTGQGVYEQYF	TGTGCCAGCAGTTTATCGGGGACGGGACAGGGGGTCTACGAGCAGTACTTC